This T cell receptor beta chain comes out of a study of cytomegalovirus exposure and HLA in healthy donors (dated by TCRdb to 2016 to 2017). The study in broad terms: An earlier analysis of approximately 640 of the donors reported approximately 270 Gb of sequence data and roughly 100 million unique TCR beta sequences from around 200 million T cells. An early release that covered fewer than 800 HLA-typed donors contained about 300 gigabases of sequencing data and tens of millions of unique TCR sequences. Of the 300 to 500 genotyped donors, 65% to 90% were placed in the genetic ancestry cluster associated with self-reported Caucasian donors. The study was designed to test whether signatures of past pathogen exposure could be identified by cataloging public T cell receptors. The T cell repertoires of several hundred subjects were profiled by immunosequencing and related to cytomegalovirus serostatus. In addition to the first cohort of roughly 670 subjects, a separate validation cohort of approximately 130 different subjects was used. The study combined high-throughput TCR immunosequencing, statistical association of individual TCRs with disease status, and machine learning to predict cytomegalovirus infection status. A later analysis re-analyzed previously published TCR beta repertoires from approximately 700 donors and added high-resolution HLA genotyping to study TCR occurrence patterns. The later analysis used no new phenotypic data to find candidate immune exposures, relying instead on TCR beta sequences and their occurrence across donors. In an earlier analysis of roughly 600 of the donors, high-throughput TCR beta sequencing was used to judge whether each TCR beta V gene segment behaved as functional or pseudogenic. Donor age, sex, ethnicity and CMV serostatus were collected together with the repertoire data. Genome-wide SNP genotypes for about 65% of the roughly 700 donors were used in a later genetic analysis, which treated that subset as a discovery cohort. All discovery cohort repertoires had been generated on a single sequencing platform. Both class I and class II loci were covered by HLA typing, at four-digit resolution. The number of typed donors differed by locus: about 620-630 for A, B, C, DRB1 and DQB1; some 540 for DQA1; approximately 600 for DPA1; and roughly 490 for DPB1. Four to six DR-DQ haplotypes were handled as single units for association and clustering, since linkage in the cohort was strong. Across around 400 genotyped donors of the cohort, an average of roughly 200,000 unique TCR beta nucleotide sequences per donor were sequenced, and 15% to 20% of those sequences were non-productive. Beyond this particular receptor, the publication reports: According to the authors, the approach could potentially be generalized to other disease states and immunological phenotypes. Roughly uniform sequencing depth across donors was assumed in presence/absence analyses, although this assumption may not hold. Across donors, most TCR sequences were observed very rarely, whereas some public TCRs were present in many individuals. Because HLA typing was missing for some donors at each locus, association tests included only the typed subset. At a false discovery rate of 0.05, a later analysis linked 15,000 to 20,000 TCR beta sequences to specific HLA alleles. The cohort was sequenced for TCR beta chains only, and without alpha or paired-chain data the features that could be detected were limited. According to a later genetic analysis, donors in an Asian-associated ancestry cluster had fewer N-insertions in productive TCRs than the approximately 670-donor mean. A later analysis found that most CMV-associated TCR beta chains appeared HLA-restricted, with HLA associations seemingly driven largely by CMV exposure. Immune exposure information for the cohort was limited to CMV serostatus. Linkage disequilibrium might explain the correlated functional status among segregating V segments, but an unknown experimental factor could not be ruled out. A later analysis reported that several top co-occurrence clusters appeared linked to parvovirus B19, influenza, CMV and Epstein-Barr virus. A later analysis found that HLA-associated TCR beta chains were more clonally expanded and had lower generation probabilities than equally common non-associated chains. When HLA alleles, especially DR and DQ, strongly co-occurred, attributing TCR associations to individual alleles was difficult. The study gave a list of 150 to 200 TCR beta chains associated with cytomegalovirus. In vitro tests confirmed that a few of the cytomegalovirus-associated TCR beta chains recognize cytomegalovirus antigens. The earlier analysis of approximately 590 of the donors excluded 15 to 20 rarely observed V segments, including chromosome 9 orphons, because counts were too low. Because the 87-base-pair reads could not distinguish some IMGT-functional V segments, including TRBV6-2 and TRBV6-3, those segments were excluded. In a later analysis, the rate of TCR association differed among HLA loci, with DRB1 alleles having the most associated TCRs and HLA-C alleles having the fewest. Broadly in line with IMGT annotations, most TCR beta V segments showed up in productive rearrangements about 87% or about 30% of the time in an earlier analysis of several hundred of the donors. A further reported finding was that TCR beta sequences accurately predicted the HLA-A and HLA-B alleles for most subjects in the first cohort. A cluster of highly shared sequence variants was judged likely to be a technical artifact of the sequencing pipeline. Cytomegalovirus status was reported to be diagnosed by the classifier with high specificity and sensitivity in both the original and validation cohorts. In a later genetic analysis, a missense DCLRE1C variant was associated with V-gene and J-gene trimming of TCR beta chains, and the association was replicated in an independent cohort.

Libraries were constructed by the immunoSEQ multiplex PCR assay. A mixture of 60 forward primers for TCR Vbeta segments and 13 reverse primers for TCR Jbeta segments was used in the multiplex PCR. Amplification of the CDR3 region of rearranged TCR beta genes was performed with a multiplex PCR assay on genomic DNA. The Illumina HiSeq System was used to sequence the amplified TCR beta libraries as 87-base-pair reads. On the authors' methods: Across the 670 or so repertoires, a later analysis counted tens of millions of unique TCR beta chains, some 11 million of which were shared by at least two donors. To remove PCR and sequencing errors, raw reads were error-corrected and collapsed into unique sequences using a nearest-neighbor algorithm that merged closely related sequences. V, D and J gene segments were assigned by aligning CDR3 sequences to IMGT reference sequences. For a sequence to be retained, a match of at least six nucleotides was required to both a V gene segment and a J gene segment. A rearrangement counted as productive if the CDR3 had no stop codons and remained in frame with V and J, and every other rearrangement counted as non-productive. CDR3 was defined according to IMGT convention as the region running from the second conserved V-encoded cysteine to the conserved J-encoded phenylalanine. The earlier analysis of fewer than 700 of the donors excluded sequences that lacked an unambiguous match to a single V gene segment. In an earlier analysis of about 590 of the donors, a V segment was called functional when productive rearrangements were above 56.7%, and segregating when the standard deviation between donors exceeded 5%. To diagnose cytomegalovirus status from the catalog of TCR beta chain sequences, a statistical classification framework was built. In a later analysis, TCR nucleotide sequences were compared against IMGT/GENE-DB human TR gene sequences so that V and J genes could be assigned. A later analysis assigned CDR3 sequences and most-parsimonious VDJ recombination scenarios with the TCRdist pipeline. A later analysis defined each TCR beta chain by its CDR3 amino acid sequence plus V-gene family, and excluded reads lacking a unique V-gene family. In a later analysis, 500 to 700 highly shared, low-generation-probability nucleotide sequences were removed to address suspected cross-contamination and a sequencing artifact. In a later analysis, a clonal expansion index for each public chain was calculated from normalized within-repertoire ranks of inferred template counts. Generation probabilities in a later analysis came from a VDJ recombination model fitted to out-of-frame rearrangements, and those results were checked against IGoR. Hypergeometric tests were used in a later analysis to score TCR-TCR, TCR-HLA and TCR-CMV co-occurrence, with a repertoire-size bias correction applied to the TCR pairs. A later analysis estimated false discovery rates by permuting HLA or CMV assignments 20 times. In a later analysis, co-occurring TCRs were grouped using DBSCAN, and TCRdist sequence similarity was added for clustering within HLA-allele-positive subsets. Repertoires with fewer than 30,000 or more than 120,000 public chains were left out of co-occurrence clustering, as were four to six repertoires with anomalous nucleotide sharing. Sourced from immuneACCESS, this table was stored by TCRdb with only in-frame sequences that have V and J called. A share of the clones is absent; for the studies checked, an unresolved V gene accounts for under half, and the remainder has no known explanation. That table gives V, J and clone size, and the DNA gave D and trimming. The sample data list 95,000 to 110,000 clones, and about 80% of these were observed just once. The ten most abundant clones make up approximately 1.7% of the sample.

In total, roughly 670 healthy bone marrow donors made up the cohort. At the time of sampling, all cohort members were nominally healthy, though unrecorded immune exposures were likely present. The donor was CMV seronegative and belonged to the group of 352 seronegative cohort members. Each donor provided a peripheral blood sample, and peripheral blood mononuclear cells were used for TCR beta sequencing. Genomic DNA extraction from the blood cell samples was performed with the Qiagen DNeasy Blood Extraction Kit. Turning to this clone: Its binding antigen is unknown. One base away there is no much larger clone; base qualities are not given.

V is clipped by 2 bases and J by 0 bases, and the sequence between their germline boundaries is 18 bases long. In the germline V gene (reference sequence), CDR1 corresponds to LNHDA and CDR2 to SQIVND. From the cysteine through the phenylalanine, the CDR3 covers 18 amino acids. The kept DNA is CDR3 alone, 54 bases in frame from the first base. Recombination connected TRBV19 to TRBJ2-3; the D gene is possibly TRBD2, with 6 bases matching. The sequenced sample consisted of PBMCs. The source of this sequence is a woman aged 40-49 years in good health and CMV-seronegative. Here the CDR3 is given as CASSIFRGSRSSTDTQYF. Here is the DNA: TGTGCCAGTAGTATATTCCGGGGGAGCCGATCTAGCACAGATACGCAGTATTTT.